These 28 T cell receptor beta chains were sequenced from one sample in a study of beta chain features in type 1 diabetes. The study, taken as a whole, reports: Type 1 diabetes patients showed a moderate but significant shortening of TCRB CDR3s in all four CD4+ subsets.

These receptors are not linked to any known antigen. All of the isolated RNA was reverse transcribed, so expressed TCRB transcripts were sequenced. The table came from immunoSEQ multiplex PCR; TCRdb's copy has only in-frame clones and leaves some out. Of approximately 150,000 clones in the sample, about 63% are singletons; the top ten hold roughly 0.089%. Sample: naive CD4+ T cells from blood. The source is a man aged 25-45 years with type 1 diabetes.

A word on this clone: This specimen includes other DNA sequences encoding the same CDR3. The chain is built from TRBV9 and TRBJ2-1; 12 bases agree with TRBD2. The CDR3 contains 16 residues. Germline-derived CDR1 and CDR2 are SGDLS and YYNGEE. V lost 0 bases, J lost 4 bases, and 2 bases stayed unmatched. The CDR3 DNA reads TGTGCCAGCAGCGTAGTAGGGACTAGCGGGTACAATGAGCAGTTCTTC. Translating it yields CASSVVGTSGYNEQFF.

The CDR3 DNA reads TGTGCTAGTGGTTTGGTACTCGCAGGGGGCGACTACAATGAGCAGTTCTTC. The encoded protein is CASGLVLAGGDYNEQFF. The V and J genes are TRBV12-5 and TRBJ2-1, with 8 nucleotides matching TRBD1. In germline, CDR1 is LGHNT, CDR2 FRNRAP. J lost 3 bases, V lost 0 bases, and 7 bases had no gene match. The CDR3 is made up of 17 amino acids.

This clone appeared once. The rearrangement links TRBV2 to TRBJ1-4, with a weak D call TRBD1 (5 bases). There are 13 residues in the CDR3. Germline CDR1 is SNHLY and CDR2 is FYNNEI. Trimming took 10 bases from V and 7 from J, leaving 16 bases between them. CDR3 nucleotide sequence: TGTGCCATCCGGGACGGACTATTTGAAAAACTGTTTTTT. Translating it yields CAIRDGLFEKLFF.

This chain links TRBV7-8 with TRBJ2-1, with a tentative D call TRBD2 (5 bases). The germline V gene has CDR1 SGHVS and CDR2 FQNEAQ. V was trimmed by 1 base and J by 8 bases, leaving 15 bases between them. The CDR3 is 15 amino acids. DNA for the CDR3: TGTGCCAGCAGCTTAGGGACTCGGATACTCGATGAGCAGTTCTTC. Its protein product is CASSLGTRILDEQFF.

The rearrangement uses TRBV23-1 and TRBJ2-6; D is undetermined. TRBV23-1 is placed among ORFs of uncertain function. Trimming took off 0 bases at V and 0 bases at J, with 12 bases between the two ends. There are 18 residues in the CDR3. CDR3 protein: CASSQSGRLSSGANVLTF. DNA for the CDR3: TGCGCCAGCAGTCAATCCGGCAGGTTGAGCTCTGGGGCCAACGTCCTGACTTTC.

The table lists this clone with a few counts. The V call is TRBV29-1, the J call TRBJ1-1, with a possible D match to TRBD1 (6 bases). Germline V lookup: CDR1 SQVTM, CDR2 ANQGSEA. CDR3 length: 12 residues. Trimming removed 3 bases at V and 7 bases at J, with 12 bases between. CDR3: CSVDPRGSEAFF. Written as DNA, the CDR3 is TGCAGCGTTGACCCCAGGGGCAGTGAAGCTTTCTTT. Full variable domain (remainder filled in from reference TRBV29-1 and TRBJ1-1): SAVISQKPSRDICQRGTSLTIQCQVDSQVTMMFWYRQQPGQSLTLIATANQGSEATYESGFVIDKFPISRPNLTFSTLTVSNMSPEDSSIYLCSVDPRGSEAFFGQGTRLTVV.

This clone was seen just once. The J gene is TRBJ1-5, the V gene TRBV7-9, with TRBD1 matching over 9 bases. V lost 5 bases to trimming and J lost 5 bases; unmatched junction nucleotides: 1. The CDR3 has 13 residues. CDR1 and CDR2 from the germline V gene are SEHNR and FQNEAQ (reference sequence). CDR3 sequence: CASSRQGDQPQHF. In DNA form, the CDR3 reads TGTGCCAGCAGCCGACAGGGGGATCAGCCCCAGCATTTT.

This sequence joins TRBV29-1 and TRBJ2-5; D is perhaps TRBD1 (7 bases). The CDR3 sequence is 15 residues long. V gave up 4 bases and J gave up 3 bases, with 18 bases separating them. CDR1 SQVTM and CDR2 ANQGSEA come from the germline V gene. The CDR3 loop reads CSVGGAGGSEETQYF. In DNA form, the CDR3 reads TGCAGCGTTGGCGGGGCAGGGGGTTCAGAAGAGACCCAGTACTTC.

With regard to this clone: At one boundary the junction diverges from the germline segment, which might be a read error. This chain connects TRBV7-2 to TRBJ1-6; D gene uncertain. The CDR3 consists of 12 residues. CDR1 and CDR2 from the germline V gene are SGHTA and FQGNSA. The CDR3 loop reads CASSQEGSPLHF. CDR3 nucleotide sequence: TGCGCCAGCAGCCAGGAAGGGTCACCCCTCCACTTT.

The V gene is TRBV13, the J gene TRBJ2-3; D not certain. Germline CDR1 PRHDT, CDR2 FYEKMQ (reference sequence). CDR3 size: 13 residues. The germline V and J ends were trimmed by 5 bases and 7 bases, with 13 bases remaining between them. CDR3 coding DNA: TGTGCCAGCAGCCGAGTCTTGCGATATACGCAGTATTTT. It is translated as CASSRVLRYTQYF.

The rearrangement uses TRBV28 and TRBJ2-7, with no clear D. V lost 5 bases to trimming and J lost 0 bases, with 14 bases between them. The CDR3 covers 15 residues. Germline CDR1 reads MDHEN; CDR2 reads SYDVKM. Written as DNA, the CDR3 is TGTGCCAGCAGTGGGGAAAGTGGAGACTCCTACGAGCAGTACTTC. Its translation: CASSGESGDSYEQYF.

This clone was counted a single time. The J gene is TRBJ2-3, the V gene TRBV4-3; D might be TRBD1 (5 bases). The V end was cut by 3 bases, the J end by 3 bases, with 10 bases between. This CDR3 has 14 amino acids. Germline assignment: CDR1 LGHNA and CDR2 YSLEER. The CDR3 DNA reads as TGCGCCAGCAGCCATCAGGGCTGGACAGATACGCAGTATTTT. Residues: CASSHQGWTDTQYF.

The chain employs TRBV28 and TRBJ2-5; D is uncertain. Trimming removed 2 bases from V and 4 bases from J, with 8 bases in between. The CDR3 extends over 13 amino acids. CDR1 is MDHEN, CDR2 SYDVKM, per germline. The CDR3 nucleotides read TGTGCCAGCAGTTTAGGTAGTCGAGAGACCCAGTACTTC. As protein: CASSLGSRETQYF.

The V gene is TRBV14, the J gene TRBJ1-2; D is ambiguous. The ends were cut back, 3 bases at V and 2 bases at J, with 7 bases in the middle. Germline V CDR1 and CDR2: SGHDN, FVKESK. The CDR3 extends over 13 amino acids. CDR3 bases: TGTGCCAGCAGCCATCCACACAACTATGGCTACACCTTC. The encoded protein is CASSHPHNYGYTF.

Comments on this clone: Other DNA sequences in the same sample also yield this CDR3. This chain joins TRBV4-1 and TRBJ2-5; D unresolved. Trimming cost V 1 base and J 2 bases, with 2 bases left between them. Germline loops: CDR1 MGHRA, CDR2 YSYEKL. The CDR3 contains 12 residues. CDR3 in DNA: TGCGCCAGCAGCCAAGGGCAAGAGACCCAGTACTTC. It codes for CASSQGQETQYF.

A few counts support this clone. The chain is built from TRBV29-1 and TRBJ2-2; D gene unclear. Trimming cost V 6 bases and J 10 bases, with 15 bases left between them. The CDR3 consists of 12 residues. CDR1 SQVTM and CDR2 ANQGSEA come from the germline V gene. The DNA for the CDR3 is TGCAGCGTCCAAATCTTAGGCCCGGAGCTGTTTTTT. Translated, it gives CSVQILGPELFF.

In its sample, this clone was seen a few times. The V call is TRBV9, the J call TRBJ1-1; no clear D gene. The germline V gene has CDR1 SGDLS and CDR2 YYNGEE. This CDR3 comprises 15 residues. V lost 0 bases to trimming and J lost 5 bases, with 14 bases between them. CDR3 nucleotides: TGTGCCAGCAGCGTAGGAGGTACGGGAGGAACTGAAGCTTTCTTT. The encoded protein is CASSVGGTGGTEAFF.

The DNA of the CDR3 is TGCGCCAGCAGCTTGGGAGAACCAATACGTACGCAGTATTTT. As protein: CASSLGEPIRTQYF. The chain carries TRBV5-1 and TRBJ2-3; D is unclear. Looked up from germline, CDR1 is SGHRS and CDR2 is YFSETQ. The CDR3 contains 14 residues. The V end lost 0 bases, the J end lost 8 bases, and 13 bases lay between the germline ends.

The J gene is TRBJ1-4, the V gene TRBV30; D is perhaps TRBD1 (5 bases). The CDR3 spans 14 residues. V was trimmed by 2 bases and J by 3 bases, leaving 10 bases between them. In germline, CDR1 is GTSNPN, CDR2 SVGIG (reference sequence). The CDR3 here is CAWSLGTANEKLFF. The CDR3 DNA follows: TGTGCCTGGAGTTTGGGGACGGCTAATGAAAAACTGTTTTTT.

The chain combines TRBV4-3 with TRBJ2-7; no clear D. The CDR3 has 14 amino acids. Germline loops: CDR1 LGHNA, CDR2 YSLEER. V lost 1 base and J 0 bases, leaving 7 bases between the germline ends. The CDR3 bases are TGCGCCAGCAGCCAAGGTAAACACTCCTACGAGCAGTACTTC. Translating gives CASSQGKHSYEQYF.

This clone has only a few counts. The chain carries TRBV4-3 and TRBJ2-7; perhaps TRBD1 as D (6 bases). The CDR3 consists of 16 residues. V lost 4 bases and J 3 bases, leaving 19 bases between the germline ends. CDR1 and CDR2 from the germline V gene are LGHNA and YSLEER. CDR3 protein: CASSREYRVFGYEQYF. CDR3 coding DNA: TGCGCCAGCAGCCGAGAATACAGGGTTTTCGGCTACGAGCAGTACTTC.

The CDR3 reads CASSSQGRAFF. In DNA, the CDR3 is TGTGCCAGCAGCTCACAGGGAAGAGCTTTCTTT. The chain uses TRBV6-5 and TRBJ1-1; D possibly corresponds to TRBD1 (6 bases). The ends were cut back, 6 bases at V and 10 bases at J, with 12 bases in the middle. The germline V gene has CDR1 MNHEY and CDR2 SVGAGI. The CDR3 length is 11 residues.

This clone was detected once. CDR3 sequence (DNA): TGCGCCAGCAGTGGTCTGTGGTCGAGGGATACGCAGTATTTT. Amino acids: CASSGLWSRDTQYF. The chain carries TRBV23-1 and TRBJ2-3; no definite D call. TRBV23-1 is assigned to the ORF class and has an uncertain function. CDR3 length: 14 residues. The germline V and J ends were trimmed by 5 bases and 6 bases, with 15 bases remaining between them.

The V and J genes are TRBV23-1 and TRBJ1-2; 9 bases match TRBD1. TRBV23-1 is an open reading frame whose function is uncertain. V lost 7 bases, J lost 6 bases, and 9 bases stayed unmatched. The CDR3 covers 14 residues. The chain's CDR3 is CASTNRGQRDGYTF. CDR3 bases: TGCGCCAGCACAAACAGGGGGCAGCGTGATGGCTACACCTTC.

The chain carries TRBV5-4 and TRBJ1-1; the D is unclear. With 0 bases removed from V and 0 bases from J, the gap between germline ends came to 3 bases. The CDR3 is 13 residues long. The V gene's germline CDR1 is SGHNT and CDR2 YYREEE (reference sequence). CDR3 in amino acids: CASSLGLNTEAFF. The CDR3 coding sequence is TGTGCCAGCAGCTTGGGCCTGAACACTGAAGCTTTCTTT. Combining the CDR3 with reference TRBV5-4 and TRBJ1-1 gives the whole variable domain ETGVTQSPTHLIKTRGQQVTLRCSSQSGHNTVSWYQQALGQGPQFIFQYYREEENGRGNFPPRFSGLQFPNYSSELNVNALELDDSALYLCASSLGLNTEAFFGQGTRLTVV.

The V call is TRBV30, the J call TRBJ2-7; 9 positions agree with TRBD1. Trimming took 4 bases from V and 6 from J; bases not matched to a gene: 10. Germline CDR1 GTSNPN, CDR2 SVGIG (reference sequence). This CDR3 spans 14 amino acids. As DNA, the CDR3 is TGTGCCTGGAACCTACCGGGACAGGGTTTCGAGCAGTACTTC. Amino acids: CAWNLPGQGFEQYF. Variable domain in full (rest from reference TRBV30 and TRBJ2-7): SQTIHQWPATLVQPVGSPLSLECTVEGTSNPNLYWYRQAAGRGLQLLFYSVGIGQISSEVPQNLSASRPQDRQFILSSKKLLLSDSGFYLCAWNLPGQGFEQYFGPGTRLTVT.

Concerning this clone: The identical CDR3 is also encoded by other nucleotide sequences in the sample. The J gene is TRBJ1-2, the V gene TRBV4-3; D not resolved. The length of the CDR3 is 12 residues. Trimming took off 3 bases at V and 3 bases at J, with 5 bases between the two ends. From germline, CDR1 is LGHNA and CDR2 YSLEER. CDR3 loop: CASSQGDYGYTF. The DNA for the CDR3 is TGCGCCAGCAGCCAGGGAGACTATGGCTACACCTTC.

The chain combines TRBV30 with TRBJ1-5; D is unresolved. V was pared by 3 bases and J by 2 bases, with 8 bases between. The CDR3 length is 13 residues. CDR1 is GTSNPN, CDR2 SVGIG, per germline (reference sequence). In nucleotides, the CDR3 is TGTGCCTGGAGCTTCCAGGGCAATCAGCCCCAGCATTTT. Translating it yields CAWSFQGNQPQHF.